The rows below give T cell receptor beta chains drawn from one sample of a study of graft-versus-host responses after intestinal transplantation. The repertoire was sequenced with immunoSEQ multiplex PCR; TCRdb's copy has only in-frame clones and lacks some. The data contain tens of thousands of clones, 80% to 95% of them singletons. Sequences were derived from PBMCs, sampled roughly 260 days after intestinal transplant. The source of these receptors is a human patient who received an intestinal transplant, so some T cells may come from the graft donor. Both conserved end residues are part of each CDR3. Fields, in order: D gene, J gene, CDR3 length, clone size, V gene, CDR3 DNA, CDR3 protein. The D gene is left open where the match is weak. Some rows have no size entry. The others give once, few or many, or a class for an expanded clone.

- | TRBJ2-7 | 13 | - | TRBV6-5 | TGTGCCAGCAGTACACCATATACGTGGGAGCAGTACTTC | CASSTPYTWEQYF
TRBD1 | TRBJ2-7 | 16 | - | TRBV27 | TGTGCCAGTAGTTTCTCCCGGGGACAGTTGACCTACGAGCAGTACTTC | CASSFSRGQLTYEQYF
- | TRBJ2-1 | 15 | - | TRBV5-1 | TGCGCCAGCAGCTTGGGACTAGATCGGGACAATGAGCAGTTCTTC | CASSLGLDRDNEQFF
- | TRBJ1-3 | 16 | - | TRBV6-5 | TGTGCCAGCAGTTTGGTCGGGACAACGCCGAGAAACACCATATATTTT | CASSLVGTTPRNTIYF
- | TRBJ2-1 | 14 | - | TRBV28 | TGTGCCAGCAGCCGATTGACAGGTTACAATGAGCAGTTCTTC | CASSRLTGYNEQFF
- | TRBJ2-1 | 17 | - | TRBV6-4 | TGTGCCAGCAGTGACTCGGCGGAGGGTCGAATTTACAGTGAGCAGTTCTTC | CASSDSAEGRIYSEQFF
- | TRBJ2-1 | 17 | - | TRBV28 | TGTGCCAGCAAAAGACAGGGGGGACTAGTCGGGTACAATGAGCAGTTCTTC | CASKRQGGLVGYNEQFF
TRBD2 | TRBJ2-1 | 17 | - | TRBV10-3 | TGTGCCATCAGAGAGACTAGCGGGATCCTCTCCTACAATGAGCAGTTCTTC | CAIRETSGILSYNEQFF
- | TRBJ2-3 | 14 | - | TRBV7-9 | TGTGCCAGCAGTCTGGAACAGGGACCAGATACGCAGTATTTT | CASSLEQGPDTQYF
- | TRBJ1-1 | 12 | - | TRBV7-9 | TGTGCCAGCAGCCCCGGCGGGACTGAAGCTTTCTTT | CASSPGGTEAFF
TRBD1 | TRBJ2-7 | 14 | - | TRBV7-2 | TGTGCCAGCAGCCCCCGGGACAGTCGATACGAGCAGTACTTC | CASSPRDSRYEQYF
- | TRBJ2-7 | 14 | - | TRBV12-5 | TGTGCTAGTGGTTTGGTACAGGGAACCGACGAGCAGTACTTC | CASGLVQGTDEQYF
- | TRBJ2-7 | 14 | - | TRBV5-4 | TGTGCCAGCAGTCCTGAGGGGGGTTCCTACGAGCAGTACTTC | CASSPEGGSYEQYF
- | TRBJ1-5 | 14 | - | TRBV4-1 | TGCGCCAGCACCCCTCACAGGGACGGCCAGCCCCAGCATTTT | CASTPHRDGQPQHF
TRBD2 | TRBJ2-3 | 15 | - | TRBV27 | TGTGCCAGCAGTTTAGGGGGACTAGCGGGAGATACGCAGTATTTT | CASSLGGLAGDTQYF
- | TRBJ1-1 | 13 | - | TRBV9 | TGTGCCAGCAGCGTAGGGGGGGACACTGAAGCTTTCTTT | CASSVGGDTEAFF
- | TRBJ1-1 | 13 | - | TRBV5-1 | TGCGCCAGCAGCTTGGAAACAACCCTAGAAGCTTTCTTT | CASSLETTLEAFF
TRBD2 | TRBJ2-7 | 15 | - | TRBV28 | TGTGCCAGCAACAAAATAGGACTAGCGGGCTACGAGCAGTACTTC | CASNKIGLAGYEQYF
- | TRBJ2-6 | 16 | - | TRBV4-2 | TGTGCCAGCAGCCAGAACAGGGTGTCTGGGGCCAACGTCCTGACTTTC | CASSQNRVSGANVLTF
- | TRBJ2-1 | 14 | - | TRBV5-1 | TGCGCCAGCAGCTTGAGTAGCGCCTACAATGAGCAGTTCTTC | CASSLSSAYNEQFF
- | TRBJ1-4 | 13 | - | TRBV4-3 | TGCGCCAGCAGCTTAGGGACTAATGAAAAACTGTTTTTT | CASSLGTNEKLFF
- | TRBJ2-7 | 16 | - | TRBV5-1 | TGCGCCAGCAGCTTGGGGCTCAGGGGGGTGGATTTGGAGCAGTACTTC | CASSLGLRGVDLEQYF
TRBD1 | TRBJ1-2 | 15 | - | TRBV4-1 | TGCGCCAGCAGCCCGGGGACAGAATTTAACTATGGCTACACCTTC | CASSPGTEFNYGYTF
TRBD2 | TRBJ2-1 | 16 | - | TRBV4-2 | TGTGCCAGCAGCCAGGGGGGGTTAACATACTTGGATGAGCAGTTCTTC | CASSQGGLTYLDEQFF
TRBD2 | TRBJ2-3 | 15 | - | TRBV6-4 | TGTGCCAGCAGTCAGACTAGCGGAGGTGGAGATACGCAGTATTTT | CASSQTSGGGDTQYF
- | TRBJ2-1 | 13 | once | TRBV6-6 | TGTGCCAGCAGTTACCAGGGGAACAATGAGCAGTTCTTC | CASSYQGNNEQFF
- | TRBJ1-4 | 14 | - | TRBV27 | TGTGCCAGCAGTTCCGCGGGGCTAGATGAAAAACTGTTTTTT | CASSSAGLDEKLFF
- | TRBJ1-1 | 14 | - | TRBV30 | TGTGCCTGGAGTGGACTGTACAAGAACACTGAAGCTTTCTTT | CAWSGLYKNTEAFF
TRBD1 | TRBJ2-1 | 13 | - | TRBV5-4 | TGTGCCAGCAGCCTCACAGGGGTTGATGAGCAGTTCTTC | CASSLTGVDEQFF